These 8 T cell receptor beta chains originate from one sample sequenced in a study of T cells in Graves' hyperthyroidism and ophthalmopathy. Amplification of TCR beta CDR3 regions used RNA as the template. A first-round RT-PCR of the TCR CDR3 used the HTBI primer set. TCRdb re-called the multiplex PCR reads through MiXCR, storing one row per CDR3 protein. Of about 640,000 distinct CDR3 sequences in the sample, around 21% were seen once. Source material: blood. These receptors originate from a man aged 25 to 45 with Graves' ophthalmopathy.

About this clonotype itself: At one of its ends the junction is not consistent with the germline gene, which may arise from a read error. The J gene is TRBJ1-2, the V gene TRBV5-1; D unclear. Germline V gene lookup returns CDR1 SGHRS and CDR2 YFSETQ. The CDR3 covers 13 residues. CDR3 loop: CASSFKENYSYTF. In DNA, the CDR3 is TGCGCCAGCAGCTTTAAGGAGAACTATAGCTACACCTTC.

The rearrangement uses TRBV7-9 and TRBJ2-2, with 7 bases aligning to TRBD1. The germline CDR1 and CDR2 sequences are SEHNR and FQNEAQ (reference sequence). V lost 5 bases, J lost 3 bases, and 9 bases stayed unmatched. This CDR3 is 16 amino acids long. The CDR3 DNA reads as TGTGCCAGCAGCAACCCGGACAGGTCTTACACCGGGGAGCTGTTTTTT. Translating gives CASSNPDRSYTGELFF.

The table lists this clonotype with many counts. The chain combines TRBV20-1 with TRBJ2-3; 7 bases map to TRBD2. The CDR3 has 14 amino acids. The germline V gene has CDR1 DFQATT and CDR2 SNEGSKA (reference sequence). Trimming at V came to 1 base and at J to 2 bases, leaving 3 bases not matched to a gene. CDR3 protein: CSARGDYYTDTQYF. CDR3 sequence (DNA): TGCAGTGCTAGAGGGGACTATTACACAGATACGCAGTATTTT.

This clonotype was seen many times. The chain is built from TRBV28 and TRBJ1-5; D possibly corresponds to TRBD1 (5 bases). Germline-derived CDR1 and CDR2 are MDHEN and SYDVKM. V was trimmed by 6 bases and J by 5 bases, leaving 8 bases between them. The CDR3 consists of 12 residues. The CDR3 protein is CASRIQDQPQHF. The CDR3 DNA sequence: TGTGCCAGCAGGATACAGGATCAGCCCCAGCATTTT.

This clonotype appeared a few times. The chain combines TRBV5-6 with TRBJ1-3; 8 bases match TRBD1. V dropped 4 bases and J dropped 2; count of bases not matched to a gene: 5. The CDR3 spans 15 residues. The V gene's germline CDR1 is SGHDT and CDR2 YYEEEE. The CDR3 here is CASSIATGAGNTIYF. The DNA of the CDR3 is TGTGCCAGCAGCATAGCGACAGGGGCTGGAAACACCATATATTTT.

Many counts were recorded for this clonotype. The V gene is TRBV20-1, the J gene TRBJ1-2; 9 bases are a match to TRBD1. Germline V gives CDR1 DFQATT, CDR2 SNEGSKA (reference sequence). V was pared by 4 bases and J by 7 bases, with 7 bases of the junction left unmatched. The CDR3 runs to 13 residues. The CDR3 sequence: CSATTGTGIGYTF. CDR3 coding DNA: TGCAGTGCTACCACCGGGACAGGGATTGGCTACACCTTC.

This clonotype was seen more than once but under ten times. As the CDR3 is not closed by the conserved phenylalanine or tryptophan, this likely results from a read error. This rearrangement joins TRBV7-2 to TRBJ2-7; possibly TRBD1 or TRBD2 for D (5 bases each). V was trimmed by 4 bases and J by 3 bases, leaving 13 bases between them. The germline V gene encodes CDR1 SGHTA and CDR2 FQGNSA. There are 14 residues in the CDR3. The CDR3 DNA follows: TGTGCCAGCAGCTCACACGGGACCAGCTACGAGCAGTACCTC. It encodes CASSSHGTSYEQYL.

The chain combines TRBV19 with TRBJ2-7; 14 nucleotides agree with TRBD2. The CDR3 sequence is 15 residues long. Trimming removed 7 bases from V and 3 bases from J; junction bases left unmatched: 5. The V gene's germline CDR1 is LNHDA and CDR2 SQIVND (reference sequence). As DNA, the CDR3 is TGTGCCAGTACCTACGGGACTAGCGGGGGCTACGAGCAGTACTTC. This encodes CASTYGTSGGYEQYF.